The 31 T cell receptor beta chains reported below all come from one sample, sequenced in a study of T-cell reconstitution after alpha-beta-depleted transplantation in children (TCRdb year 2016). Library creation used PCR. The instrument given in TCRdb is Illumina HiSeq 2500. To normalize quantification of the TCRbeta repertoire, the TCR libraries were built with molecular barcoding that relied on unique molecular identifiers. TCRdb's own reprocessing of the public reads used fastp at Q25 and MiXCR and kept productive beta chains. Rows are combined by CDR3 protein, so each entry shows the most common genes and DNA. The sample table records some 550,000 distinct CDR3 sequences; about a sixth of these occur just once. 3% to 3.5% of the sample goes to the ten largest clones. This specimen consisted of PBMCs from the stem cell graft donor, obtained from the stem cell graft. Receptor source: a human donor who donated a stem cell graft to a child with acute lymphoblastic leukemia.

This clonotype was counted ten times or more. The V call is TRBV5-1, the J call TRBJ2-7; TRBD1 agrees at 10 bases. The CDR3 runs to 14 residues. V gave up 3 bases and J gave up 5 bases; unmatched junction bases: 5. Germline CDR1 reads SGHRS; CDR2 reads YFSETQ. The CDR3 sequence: CASSSWDRGNEQYF. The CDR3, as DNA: TGCGCCAGCAGCTCATGGGACAGGGGAAACGAGCAGTACTTC.

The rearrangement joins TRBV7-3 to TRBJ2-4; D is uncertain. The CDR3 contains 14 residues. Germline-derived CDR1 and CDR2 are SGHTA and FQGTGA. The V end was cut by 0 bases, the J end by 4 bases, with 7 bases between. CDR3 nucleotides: TGTGCCAGCAGCTTAACAGGGATTAAAAACATTCAGTACTTC. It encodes CASSLTGIKNIQYF. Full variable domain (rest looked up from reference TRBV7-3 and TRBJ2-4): GAGVSQTPSNKVTEKGKYVELRCDPISGHTALYWYRQSLGQGPEFLIYFQGTGAADDSGLPNDRFFAVRPEGSVSTLKIQRTERGDSAVYLCASSLTGIKNIQYFGAGTRLSVL.

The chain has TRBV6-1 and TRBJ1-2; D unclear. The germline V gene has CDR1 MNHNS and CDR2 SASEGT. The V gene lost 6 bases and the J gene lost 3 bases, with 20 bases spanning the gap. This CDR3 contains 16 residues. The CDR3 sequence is CASRTPTEGIYYGYTF. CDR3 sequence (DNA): TGTGCCAGCAGAACTCCTACCGAGGGAATATACTATGGCTACACCTTC.

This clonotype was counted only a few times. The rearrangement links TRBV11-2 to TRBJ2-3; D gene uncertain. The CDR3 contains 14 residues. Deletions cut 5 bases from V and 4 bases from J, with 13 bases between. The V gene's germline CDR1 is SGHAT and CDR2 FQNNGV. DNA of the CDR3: TGTGCCAGCAGCAACCGACGCAGTTCAGATACGCAGTATTTT. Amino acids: CASSNRRSSDTQYF.

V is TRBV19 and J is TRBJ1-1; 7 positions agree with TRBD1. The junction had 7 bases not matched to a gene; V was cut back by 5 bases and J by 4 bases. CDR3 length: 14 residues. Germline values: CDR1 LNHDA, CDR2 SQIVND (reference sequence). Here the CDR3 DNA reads TGTGCCAGTAGTGCCAGACAGGGAGGCACTGAAGCTTTCTTT. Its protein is CASSARQGGTEAFF. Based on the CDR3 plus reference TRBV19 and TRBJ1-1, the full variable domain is DGGITQSPKYLFRKEGQNVTLSCEQNLNHDAMYWYRQDPGQGLRLIYYSQIVNDFQKGDIAEGYSVSREKKESFPLTVTSAQKNPTAFYLCASSARQGGTEAFFGQGTRLTVV.

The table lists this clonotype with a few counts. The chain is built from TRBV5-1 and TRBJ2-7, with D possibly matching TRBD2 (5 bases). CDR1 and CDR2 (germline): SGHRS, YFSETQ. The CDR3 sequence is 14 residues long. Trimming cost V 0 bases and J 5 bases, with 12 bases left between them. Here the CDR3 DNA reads TGCGCCAGCAGCTTGGTACCCGGGGTCGACGAGCAGTACTTC. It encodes CASSLVPGVDEQYF.

CDR3 sequence reads: CASSDIGMNTEAFF. Written as DNA, the CDR3 is TGTGCCAGCAGTGATATAGGGATGAACACTGAAGCTTTCTTT. This chain joins TRBV6-1 and TRBJ1-1; D remains unclear. The CDR3 spans 14 residues. Looked up from germline, CDR1 is MNHNS and CDR2 is SASEGT. Trimming removed 3 bases at V and 0 bases at J, with 8 bases between.

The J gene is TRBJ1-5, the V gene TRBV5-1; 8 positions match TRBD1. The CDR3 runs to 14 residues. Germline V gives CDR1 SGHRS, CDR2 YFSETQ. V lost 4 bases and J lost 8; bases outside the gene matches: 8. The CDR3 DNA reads TGCGCCAGCAGCGCGACAGGGGCCAGGGAGCCCCAGCATTTT. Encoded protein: CASSATGAREPQHF.

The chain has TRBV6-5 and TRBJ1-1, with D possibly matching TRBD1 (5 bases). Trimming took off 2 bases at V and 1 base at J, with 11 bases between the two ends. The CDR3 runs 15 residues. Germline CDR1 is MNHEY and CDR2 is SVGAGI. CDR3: CASSYDGHPNTEAFF. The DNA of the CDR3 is TGTGCCAGCAGTTACGACGGACACCCGAACACTGAAGCTTTCTTT.

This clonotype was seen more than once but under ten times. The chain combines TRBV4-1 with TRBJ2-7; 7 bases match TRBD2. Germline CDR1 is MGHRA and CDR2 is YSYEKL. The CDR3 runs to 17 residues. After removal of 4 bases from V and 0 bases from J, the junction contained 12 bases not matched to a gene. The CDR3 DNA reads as TGCGCCAGCAGCCCGATCCGACTAGCCGATAGCTCCTACGAGCAGTACTTC. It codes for CASSPIRLADSSYEQYF.

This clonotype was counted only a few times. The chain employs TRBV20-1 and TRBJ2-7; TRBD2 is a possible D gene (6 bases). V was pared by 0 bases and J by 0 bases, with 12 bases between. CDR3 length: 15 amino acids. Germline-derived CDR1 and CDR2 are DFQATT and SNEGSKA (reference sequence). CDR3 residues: CSARDVAGLSYEQYF. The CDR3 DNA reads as TGCAGTGCTAGAGACGTCGCGGGACTCTCCTACGAGCAGTACTTC.

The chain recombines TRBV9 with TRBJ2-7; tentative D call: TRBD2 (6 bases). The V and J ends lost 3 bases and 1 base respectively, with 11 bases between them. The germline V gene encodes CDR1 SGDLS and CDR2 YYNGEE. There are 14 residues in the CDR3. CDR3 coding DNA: TGTGCCAGCAGCGCAATTAGCGGTTCCTACGAGCAGTACTTC. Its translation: CASSAISGSYEQYF.

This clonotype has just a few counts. This chain's CDR3 is CASSDGSYGYTF. The CDR3 DNA follows: TGTGCCAGCAGTGACGGTTCCTATGGCTACACCTTC. The genes are TRBV2 and TRBJ1-2; D not resolved. In germline, CDR1 is SNHLY, CDR2 FYNNEI. With 3 bases removed from V and 4 bases from J, the gap between germline ends came to 6 bases. The CDR3 is made up of 12 amino acids.

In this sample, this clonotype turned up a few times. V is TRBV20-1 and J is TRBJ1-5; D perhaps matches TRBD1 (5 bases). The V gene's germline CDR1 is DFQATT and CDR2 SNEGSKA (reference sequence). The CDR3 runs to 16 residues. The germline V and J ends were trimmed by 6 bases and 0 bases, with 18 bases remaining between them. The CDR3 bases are TGCAGTGCCCATCTGTACAGGCCGGGTAGCAATCAGCCCCAGCATTTT. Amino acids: CSAHLYRPGSNQPQHF.

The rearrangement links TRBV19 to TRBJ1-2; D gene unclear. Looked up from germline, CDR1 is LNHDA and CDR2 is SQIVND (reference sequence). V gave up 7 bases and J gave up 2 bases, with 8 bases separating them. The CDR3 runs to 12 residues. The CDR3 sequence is CASNRENYGYTF. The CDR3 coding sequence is TGTGCCAGTAATCGGGAGAACTATGGCTACACCTTC.

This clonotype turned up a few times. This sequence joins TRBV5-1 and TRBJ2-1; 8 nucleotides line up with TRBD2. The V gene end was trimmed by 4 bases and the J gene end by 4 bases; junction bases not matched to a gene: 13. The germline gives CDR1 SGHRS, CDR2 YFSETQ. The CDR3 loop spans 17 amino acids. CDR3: CASSDDRVVAGYNEQFF. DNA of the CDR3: TGCGCCAGCAGCGATGACCGGGTGGTAGCGGGGTACAATGAGCAGTTCTTC.

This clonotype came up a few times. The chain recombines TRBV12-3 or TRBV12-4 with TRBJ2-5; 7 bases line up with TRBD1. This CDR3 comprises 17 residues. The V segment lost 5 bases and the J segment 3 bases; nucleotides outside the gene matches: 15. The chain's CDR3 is CASSGWGTDAPEETQYF. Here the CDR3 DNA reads TGTGCCAGCAGTGGGTGGGGGACAGATGCCCCTGAAGAGACCCAGTACTTC.

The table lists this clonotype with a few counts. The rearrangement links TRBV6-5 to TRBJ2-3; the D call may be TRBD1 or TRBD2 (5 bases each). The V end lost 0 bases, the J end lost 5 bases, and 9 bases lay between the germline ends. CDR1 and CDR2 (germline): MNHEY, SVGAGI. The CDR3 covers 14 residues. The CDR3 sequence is CASSYSLGVDTQYF. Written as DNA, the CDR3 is TGTGCCAGCAGTTACTCGCTGGGGGTAGATACGCAGTATTTT.

The CDR3 sequence: CASSLYKGANTGELFF. The CDR3, as DNA: TGTGCCAGCAGCTTGTATAAGGGGGCGAACACCGGGGAGCTGTTTTTT. This chain joins TRBV5-8 and TRBJ2-2, with a possible D match to TRBD1 (6 bases). The CDR3 is made up of 16 amino acids. Germline CDR1 reads SGHTS; CDR2 reads YDEGEE. V was shortened by 1 base and J by 0 bases, with 10 bases between the two germline ends. The full variable domain, rest sourced from reference TRBV5-8 and TRBJ2-2, is EAGVTQSPTHLIKTRGQQATLRCSPISGHTSVYWYQQALGLGLQFLLWYDEGEERNRGNFPPRFSGRQFPNYSSELNVNALELEDSALYLCASSLYKGANTGELFFGEGSRLTVL.

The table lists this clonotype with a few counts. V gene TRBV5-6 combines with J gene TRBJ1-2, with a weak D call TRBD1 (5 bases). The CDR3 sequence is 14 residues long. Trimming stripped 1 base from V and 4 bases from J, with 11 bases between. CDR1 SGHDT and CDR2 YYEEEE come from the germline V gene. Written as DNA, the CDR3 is TGTGCCAGCAGCTTGAGGGGTAGGAGCTATGGCTACACCTTC. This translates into CASSLRGRSYGYTF.

The CDR3 sequence is CASSLEGEYSNQPQHF. The DNA for the CDR3 is TGTGCCAGCAGCTTGGAGGGGGAATATAGCAATCAGCCCCAGCATTTT. V is TRBV5-5 and J is TRBJ1-5; tentatively, D is TRBD1 (6 bases). Germline CDR1 and CDR2: SGHKS and YYEKEE (reference sequence). The V end lost 0 bases, the J end lost 0 bases, and 10 bases lay between the germline ends. CDR3 length: 16 amino acids.

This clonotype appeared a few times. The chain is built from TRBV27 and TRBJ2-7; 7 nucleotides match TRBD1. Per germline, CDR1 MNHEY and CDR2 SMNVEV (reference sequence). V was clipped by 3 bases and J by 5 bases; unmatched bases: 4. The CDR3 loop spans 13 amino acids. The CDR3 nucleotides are TGTGCCAGCAGTTTCTCCGGGACAGACGAGCAGTACTTC. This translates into CASSFSGTDEQYF.

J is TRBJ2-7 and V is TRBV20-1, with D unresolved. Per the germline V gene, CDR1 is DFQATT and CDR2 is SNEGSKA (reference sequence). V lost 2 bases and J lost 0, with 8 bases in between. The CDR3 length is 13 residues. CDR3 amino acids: CSARPWGSYEQYF. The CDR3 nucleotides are TGCAGTGCTAGACCTTGGGGCTCCTACGAGCAGTACTTC.

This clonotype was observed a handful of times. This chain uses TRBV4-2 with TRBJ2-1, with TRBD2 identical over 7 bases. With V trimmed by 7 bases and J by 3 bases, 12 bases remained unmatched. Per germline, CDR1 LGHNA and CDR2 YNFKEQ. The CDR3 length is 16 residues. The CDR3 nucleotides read TGTGCCAGCAACCATAGACGGGACTACCTCTACAATGAGCAGTTCTTC. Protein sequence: CASNHRRDYLYNEQFF.

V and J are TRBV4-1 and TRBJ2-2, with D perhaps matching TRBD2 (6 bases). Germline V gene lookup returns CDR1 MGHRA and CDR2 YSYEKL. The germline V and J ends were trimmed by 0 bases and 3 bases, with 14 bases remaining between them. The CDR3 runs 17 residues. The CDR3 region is CASSQDLAASDTGELFF. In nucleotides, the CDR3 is TGCGCCAGCAGCCAAGATTTAGCGGCTAGCGACACCGGGGAGCTGTTTTTT.

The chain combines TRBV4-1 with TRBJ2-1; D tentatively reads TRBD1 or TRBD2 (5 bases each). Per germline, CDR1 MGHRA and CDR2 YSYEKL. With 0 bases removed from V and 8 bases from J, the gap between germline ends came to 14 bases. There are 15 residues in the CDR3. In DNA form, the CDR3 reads TGCGCCAGCAGCCAAGATCTAAGAGGGGCGGATGAGCAGTTCTTC. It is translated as CASSQDLRGADEQFF.

CDR3 protein: CSALQVNTEAFF. The CDR3 DNA is TGCAGCGCACTTCAGGTGAACACTGAAGCTTTCTTT. The chain uses TRBV29-1 and TRBJ1-1; D unclear. CDR3 size: 12 residues. Per germline, CDR1 SQVTM and CDR2 ANQGSEA. Trimming stripped 7 bases from V and 0 bases from J, with 9 bases between.

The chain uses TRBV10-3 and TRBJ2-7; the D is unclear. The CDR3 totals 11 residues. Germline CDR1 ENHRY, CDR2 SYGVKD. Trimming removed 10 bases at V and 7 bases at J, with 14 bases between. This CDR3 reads CATSREVEQYF. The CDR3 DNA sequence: TGTGCCACCTCTAGAGAAGTGGAGCAGTACTTC.

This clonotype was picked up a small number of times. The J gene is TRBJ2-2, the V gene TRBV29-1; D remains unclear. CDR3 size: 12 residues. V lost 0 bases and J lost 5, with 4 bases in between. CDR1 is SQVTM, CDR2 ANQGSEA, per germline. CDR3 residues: CSVEDGTGELFF. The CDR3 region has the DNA TGCAGCGTTGAAGATGGGACCGGGGAGCTGTTTTTT.

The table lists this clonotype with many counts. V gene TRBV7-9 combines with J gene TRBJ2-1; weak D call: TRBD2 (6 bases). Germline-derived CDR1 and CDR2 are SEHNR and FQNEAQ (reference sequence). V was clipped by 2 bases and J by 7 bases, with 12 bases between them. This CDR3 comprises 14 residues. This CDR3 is CASSLRRELNEQFF. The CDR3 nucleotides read TGTGCCAGCAGCTTAAGGCGGGAACTAAATGAGCAGTTCTTC.

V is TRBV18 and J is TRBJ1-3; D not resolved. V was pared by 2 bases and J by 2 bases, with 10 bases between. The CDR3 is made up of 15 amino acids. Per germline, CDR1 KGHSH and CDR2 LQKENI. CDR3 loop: CASSPVATPGNTIYF. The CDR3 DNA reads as TGTGCCAGCTCACCAGTGGCAACTCCTGGAAACACCATATATTTT. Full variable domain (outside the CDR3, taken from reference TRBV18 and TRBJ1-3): NAGVMQNPRHLVRRRGQEARLRCSPMKGHSHVYWYRQLPEEGLKFMVYLQKENIIDESGMPKERFSAEFPKEGPSILRIQQVVRGDSAAYFCASSPVATPGNTIYFGEGSWLTVV.